This passage covers 23 T cell receptor beta chains from one sample sequenced in a study of identical twins. TCRdb ran MiXCR on the 5' RACE reads and lists one entry per CDR3 protein. The table records 500,000 to 650,000 distinct CDR3 sequences, about 7% of them present only once. These data were also reused for a study on yellow fever vaccine responses in identical twins.

The sequencing input was PBMCs. The receptor source for this set is a woman aged 18-29 years in good health.

This chain connects TRBV12-3 or TRBV12-4 to TRBJ2-7; D is perhaps TRBD1 (5 bases). The CDR3 is 14 amino acids. Trimming stripped 4 bases from V and 4 bases from J, with 14 bases between. The CDR3 is CASSSGPILYEQYF. CDR3 DNA sequence: TGTGCCAGCAGTTCAGGGCCGATCCTTTACGAGCAGTACTTC.

This clonotype was seen only a few times. V is TRBV11-3 and J is TRBJ2-1; unclear D gene. Trimming pared 1 base from V and 9 bases from J, leaving 7 bases between. Germline loops: CDR1 SGHNT, CDR2 YENEEA. This CDR3 contains 12 residues. CDR3 in amino acids: CASSLVDLEQFF. CDR3 nucleotides: TGTGCCAGCAGCTTAGTAGACCTTGAGCAGTTCTTC. Full variable domain (rest looked up from reference TRBV11-3 and TRBJ2-1): EAGVVQSPRYKIIEKKQPVAFWCNPISGHNTLYWYLQNLGQGPELLIRYENEEAVDDSQLPKDRFSAERLKGVDSTLKIQPAELGDSAVYLCASSLVDLEQFFGPGTRLTVL.

There are a few counts of this clonotype. The rearrangement uses TRBV5-1 and TRBJ2-3; 13 bases agree with TRBD2. Per the germline V gene, CDR1 is SGHRS and CDR2 is YFSETQ. CDR3 size: 17 residues. Trimming cost V 0 bases and J 5 bases; bases outside gene matches: 6. In DNA form, the CDR3 reads TGCGCCAGCAGCTTGGAGGGGACTAGCGGGATATTAGATACGCAGTATTTT. Encoded protein: CASSLEGTSGILDTQYF.

This clonotype was picked up many times. V gene TRBV12-3 or TRBV12-4 combines with J gene TRBJ2-7, with TRBD1 matching over 8 bases. V gave up 5 bases and J gave up 6 bases; unmatched junction bases: 3. CDR3 length: 12 amino acids. Written as DNA, the CDR3 is TGTGCCAGCAGTCCGACAGGGGTCGAGCAGTACTTC. It specifies CASSPTGVEQYF.

This clonotype was recorded at least ten times. The chain links TRBV12-3 or TRBV12-4 to TRBJ1-3; no definite D call. Trimming shortened V by 7 bases and J by 4 bases, and 17 bases separated the two germline ends. The CDR3 is 15 amino acids. CDR3 sequence (DNA): TGTGCCAGCACCTTCTCTCTCACGAGCGGAAACACCATATATTTT. This translates into CASTFSLTSGNTIYF.

The table lists this clonotype with many counts. The V call is TRBV11-1, the J call TRBJ2-1; 7 bases line up with TRBD2. Germline assignment: CDR1 SGHAT and CDR2 FQDESV (reference sequence). With V trimmed by 5 bases and J by 2 bases, 15 bases remained unmatched. The length of the CDR3 is 18 residues. The CDR3 protein is CASSPDLASGYTYNEQFF. DNA of the CDR3: TGTGCCAGCAGCCCGGATTTGGCTAGCGGATATACCTACAATGAGCAGTTCTTC.

The chain recombines TRBV18 with TRBJ2-5; D remains unclear. This CDR3 is 13 amino acids long. Germline V gene sequence: CDR1 KGHSH, CDR2 LQKENI. V was pared by 0 bases and J by 5 bases, with 7 bases between. In DNA form, the CDR3 reads TGTGCCAGCTCACCACCGGTTTTGGAGACCCAGTACTTC. It specifies CASSPPVLETQYF.

J is TRBJ2-7 and V is TRBV3-1; TRBD1 might be the D (5 bases). Trimming pared 4 bases from V and 0 bases from J, leaving 16 bases between. In germline, CDR1 is LGHDT, CDR2 YNNKEL (reference sequence). This CDR3 has 16 residues. The CDR3 here is CASSPGWRQSSYEQYF. DNA for the CDR3: TGTGCCAGCAGCCCCGGATGGAGACAGAGCTCCTACGAGCAGTACTTC.

The sample holds a few counts of this clonotype. The CDR3 sequence: CASSSLRGRKYQETQYF. CDR3 DNA sequence: TGTGCCAGCAGCTCCCTCCGTGGGAGGAAGTACCAAGAGACCCAGTACTTC. The chain couples TRBV5-6 to TRBJ2-5; D may be TRBD2 (6 bases). The CDR3 loop spans 17 amino acids. Germline V gene lookup returns CDR1 SGHDT and CDR2 YYEEEE. Between the trimmed V and J ends, which lost 3 bases and 0 bases, there was a span of 18 bases.

This sequence joins TRBV6-1 and TRBJ2-3; 15 bases agree with TRBD2. This CDR3 spans 17 amino acids. CDR1 and CDR2 from the germline V gene are MNHNS and SASEGT. V gave up 5 bases and J gave up 5 bases; unmatched junction bases: 8. CDR3 sequence: CASSRTSGRANGDTQYF. The DNA for the CDR3 is TGTGCCAGCAGTCGGACTAGCGGGAGGGCCAACGGAGATACGCAGTATTTT.

This clonotype was seen a few times. The chain uses TRBV27 and TRBJ2-3; 12 positions match TRBD2. Germline V gene data show CDR1 as MNHEY and CDR2 as SMNVEV (reference sequence). Trimming cost V 0 bases and J 3 bases; bases outside gene matches: 7. CDR3 length equals 18 residues. The CDR3 DNA sequence: TGTGCCAGCAGTTTATCTAGCGGCCTAGCGGGGGGGACAGATACGCAGTATTTT. Translation gives CASSLSSGLAGGTDTQYF.

This clonotype has a count of ten or more. This sequence joins TRBV29-1 and TRBJ2-3; D is undetermined. The CDR3 is 13 amino acids. Germline V gives CDR1 SQVTM, CDR2 ANQGSEA. The V end lost 2 bases, the J end lost 0 bases, and 6 bases lay between the germline ends. For the CDR3, the DNA is TGCAGCGTTGAATACAGAAGCACAGATACGCAGTATTTT. Encoded protein: CSVEYRSTDTQYF.

Only a few counts were recorded for this clonotype. This rearrangement joins TRBV7-9 to TRBJ2-3; TRBD2 matches at 11 bases. This CDR3 region has 18 residues. Germline lookup yields CDR1 SEHNR and CDR2 FQNEAQ (reference sequence). V lost 3 bases and J lost 2; bases outside the gene matches: 10. The DNA of the CDR3 is TGTGCCAGCAGCTTCCCCAGGACTAGCGGGCCGGACACAGATACGCAGTATTTT. Protein: CASSFPRTSGPDTDTQYF.

V usage is TRBV7-9 and J usage is TRBJ2-5; D is tentatively TRBD1 or TRBD2 (5 bases each). CDR1 SEHNR and CDR2 FQNEAQ come from the germline V gene (reference sequence). V dropped 2 bases and J dropped 2 bases, with 15 bases sitting between them. The CDR3 totals 16 residues. The CDR3 loop reads CASSLIGARGQETQYF. In DNA form, the CDR3 reads TGTGCCAGCAGCTTAATAGGGGCGAGAGGGCAAGAGACCCAGTACTTC.

Only a few counts were recorded for this clonotype. The J gene is TRBJ2-5, the V gene TRBV5-6; unclear D gene. This CDR3 comprises 12 residues. CDR1 and CDR2 from the germline V gene are SGHDT and YYEEEE. Trimming removed 0 bases at V and 7 bases at J, with 7 bases between. The CDR3 here is CASSLDPVTQYF. The CDR3 nucleotides are TGTGCCAGCAGCTTGGACCCGGTGACCCAGTACTTC.

This clonotype was detected a few times. The CDR3 bases are TGTGCCATCAGAGGGTCAGGAGGGACCCAGTACTTC. It codes for CAIRGSGGTQYF. V usage is TRBV10-3 and J usage is TRBJ2-5; a possible D gene is TRBD2 (5 bases). Germline values: CDR1 ENHRY, CDR2 SYGVKD. There are 12 residues in the CDR3. Trimming took 6 bases from V and 7 from J, leaving 12 bases between them.

At least ten counts were recorded for this clonotype. The V and J genes are TRBV20-1 and TRBJ1-4, with 9 bases that match TRBD1. The J segment lost 10 bases and the V segment lost 4 bases, leaving 16 bases of the junction unmatched. Germline CDR1 DFQATT, CDR2 SNEGSKA (reference sequence). There are 16 residues in the CDR3. The CDR3 coding sequence is TGCAGTGCTAACTCCCGGGACAGGGAGGGATTTAGAAAACTGTTTTTT. Its protein product is CSANSRDREGFRKLFF.

The rearrangement uses TRBV5-4 and TRBJ2-7; 7 bases agree with TRBD2. CDR1 and CDR2 (germline): SGHNT, YYREEE (reference sequence). With V trimmed by 0 bases and J by 8 bases, 8 bases remained unmatched. The CDR3 has 14 amino acids. CDR3 in amino acids: CASSLGPGEGKQYV. In DNA, the CDR3 is TGTGCCAGCAGCTTGGGTCCCGGGGAGGGTAAGCAGTACGTC.

Only a few counts were recorded for this clonotype. This chain connects TRBV20-1 to TRBJ2-2; D might be TRBD1 or TRBD2, each matching 6 bases. The CDR3 has 17 amino acids. The V gene's germline CDR1 is DFQATT and CDR2 SNEGSKA (reference sequence). The V end was cut by 0 bases, the J end by 0 bases, with 14 bases between. CDR3 nucleotides: TGCAGTGCTAGAGACCGGGGGCGGGCAGCGAACACCGGGGAGCTGTTTTTT. Translation: CSARDRGRAANTGELFF.

This chain joins TRBV29-1 and TRBJ2-1; TRBD2 agrees at 7 bases. Looked up from germline, CDR1 is SQVTM and CDR2 is ANQGSEA. V was clipped by 0 bases and J by 10 bases; unmatched bases: 6. The CDR3 covers 13 residues. The CDR3 DNA reads as TGCAGCGTTGAAGATTTGGGGAGGGGAGAGCAGTTCTTC. Translating gives CSVEDLGRGEQFF.

The chain recombines TRBV4-2 with TRBJ2-1; 9 nucleotides align to TRBD2. Per the germline V gene, CDR1 is LGHNA and CDR2 is YNFKEQ. This CDR3 is built from 17 residues. The V segment lost 1 base and the J segment 5 bases; nucleotides outside the gene matches: 9. The CDR3 spells CASSQAPQGGGDNEQFF. Here the CDR3 DNA reads TGTGCCAGCAGCCAAGCCCCCCAGGGCGGGGGGGACAATGAGCAGTTCTTC.

There are a few counts of this clonotype. The chain carries TRBV6-5 and TRBJ1-1, with 7 nucleotides matching TRBD1. Per the germline V gene, CDR1 is MNHEY and CDR2 is SVGAGI. This CDR3 has 17 amino acids. The V and J ends lost 0 bases and 0 bases, in that order; junction bases with no gene match: 7. CDR3 loop: CASSYSNRGRVNTEAFF. The DNA for the CDR3 is TGTGCCAGCAGTTACTCGAATAGGGGGCGAGTGAACACTGAAGCTTTCTTT.

This clonotype was picked up a small number of times. V and J are TRBV20-1 and TRBJ2-7; 7 bases are shared with TRBD1. Germline CDR1 reads DFQATT; CDR2 reads SNEGSKA (reference sequence). This CDR3 has 12 residues. J was trimmed by 9 bases and V by 2 bases; bases with no gene match: 7. CDR3 sequence: CSARQQGQGQYF. CDR3 in DNA: TGCAGTGCTAGACAACAGGGGCAAGGGCAGTACTTC.